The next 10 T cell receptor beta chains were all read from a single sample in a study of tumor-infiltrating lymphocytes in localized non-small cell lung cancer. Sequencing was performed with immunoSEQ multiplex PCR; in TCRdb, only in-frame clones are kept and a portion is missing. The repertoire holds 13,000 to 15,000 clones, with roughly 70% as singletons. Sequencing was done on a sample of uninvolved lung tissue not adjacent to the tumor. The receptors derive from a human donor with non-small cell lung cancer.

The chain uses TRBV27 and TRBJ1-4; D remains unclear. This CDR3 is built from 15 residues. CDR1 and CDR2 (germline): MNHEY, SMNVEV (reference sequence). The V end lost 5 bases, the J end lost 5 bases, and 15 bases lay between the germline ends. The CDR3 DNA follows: TGTGCCAGCAGTGTACTCCGTCCCGGGAATGAAAAACTGTTTTTT. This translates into CASSVLRPGNEKLFF.

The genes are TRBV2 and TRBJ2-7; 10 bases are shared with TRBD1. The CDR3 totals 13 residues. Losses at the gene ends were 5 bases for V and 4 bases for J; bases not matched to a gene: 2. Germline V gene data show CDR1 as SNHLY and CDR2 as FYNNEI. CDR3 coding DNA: TGTGCCAGCAGTCGACAGGGGGCTTACGAGCAGTACTTC. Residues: CASSRQGAYEQYF.

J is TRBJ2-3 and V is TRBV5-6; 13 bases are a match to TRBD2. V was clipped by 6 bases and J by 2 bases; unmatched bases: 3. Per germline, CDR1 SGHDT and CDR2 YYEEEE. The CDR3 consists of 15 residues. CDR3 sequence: CASTGLAGVTDTQYF. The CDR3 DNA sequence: TGTGCCAGCACCGGACTAGCGGGAGTCACAGATACGCAGTATTTT.

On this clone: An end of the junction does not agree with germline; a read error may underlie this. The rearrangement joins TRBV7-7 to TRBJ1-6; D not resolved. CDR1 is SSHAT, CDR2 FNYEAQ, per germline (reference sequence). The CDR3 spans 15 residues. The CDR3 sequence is CASSPDTASNSPLHF. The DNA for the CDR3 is TGTGCTAGCAGCCCCGACACAGCATCTAATTCACCCCTCCACTTT.

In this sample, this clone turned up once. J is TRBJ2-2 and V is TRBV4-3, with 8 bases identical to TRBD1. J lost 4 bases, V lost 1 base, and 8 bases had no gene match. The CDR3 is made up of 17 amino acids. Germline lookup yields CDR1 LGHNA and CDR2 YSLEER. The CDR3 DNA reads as TGCGCCAGCAGCCAAGTTGCAGGGGGCGCGGGCACCGGGGAGCTGTTTTTT. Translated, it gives CASSQVAGGAGTGELFF.

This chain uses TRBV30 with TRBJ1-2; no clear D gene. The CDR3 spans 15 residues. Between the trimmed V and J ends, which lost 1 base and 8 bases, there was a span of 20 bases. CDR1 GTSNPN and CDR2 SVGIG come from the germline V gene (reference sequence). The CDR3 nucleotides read TGTGCCTGGAGTGCAGGCCTTTTTGGCAGTATCGGCTACACCTTC. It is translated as CAWSAGLFGSIGYTF.

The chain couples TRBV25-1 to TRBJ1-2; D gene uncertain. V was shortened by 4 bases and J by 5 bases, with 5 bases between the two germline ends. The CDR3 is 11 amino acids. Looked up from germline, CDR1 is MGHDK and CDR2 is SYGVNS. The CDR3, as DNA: TGTGCCAGCAGTGGATTTTATGGCTACACCTTC. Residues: CASSGFYGYTF.

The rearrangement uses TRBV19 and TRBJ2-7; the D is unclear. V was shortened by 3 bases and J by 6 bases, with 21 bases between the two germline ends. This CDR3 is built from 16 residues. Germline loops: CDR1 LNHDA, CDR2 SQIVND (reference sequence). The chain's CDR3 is CASSIPSVSRPFEQYF. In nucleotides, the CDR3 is TGTGCCAGTAGTATTCCCTCGGTCTCCAGGCCCTTCGAGCAGTACTTC.

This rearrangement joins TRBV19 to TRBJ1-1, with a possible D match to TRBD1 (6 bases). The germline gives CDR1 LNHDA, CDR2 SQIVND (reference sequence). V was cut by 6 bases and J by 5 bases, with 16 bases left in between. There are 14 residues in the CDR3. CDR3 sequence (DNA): TGTGCCAGTAGCCTCAGGGGCCCTAATACTGAAGCTTTCTTT. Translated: CASSLRGPNTEAFF.

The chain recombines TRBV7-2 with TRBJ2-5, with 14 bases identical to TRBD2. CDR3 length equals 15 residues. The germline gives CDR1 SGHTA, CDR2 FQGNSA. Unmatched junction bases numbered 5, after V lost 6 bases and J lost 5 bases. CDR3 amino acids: CASRPGLAGVETQYF. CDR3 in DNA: TGTGCCAGCAGACCGGGACTAGCGGGAGTGGAGACCCAGTACTTC.